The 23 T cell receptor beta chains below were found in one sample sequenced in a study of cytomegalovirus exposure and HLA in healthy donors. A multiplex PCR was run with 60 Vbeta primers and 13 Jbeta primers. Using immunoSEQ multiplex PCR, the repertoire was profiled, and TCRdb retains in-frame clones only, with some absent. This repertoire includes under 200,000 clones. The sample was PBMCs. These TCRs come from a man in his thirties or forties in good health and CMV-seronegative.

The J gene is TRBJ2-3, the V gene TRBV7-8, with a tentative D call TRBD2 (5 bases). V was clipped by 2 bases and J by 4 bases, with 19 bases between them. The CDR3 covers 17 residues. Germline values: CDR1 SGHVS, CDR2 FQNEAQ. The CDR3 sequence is CASSLLQGLAAPDTQYF. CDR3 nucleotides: TGTGCCAGCAGCTTACTACAAGGGCTAGCAGCGCCAGATACGCAGTATTTT. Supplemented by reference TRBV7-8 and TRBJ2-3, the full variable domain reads GAGVSQSPRYKVAKRGQDVALRCDPISGHVSLFWYQQALGQGPEFLTYFQNEAQLDKSGLPSDRFFAERPEGSVSTLKIQRTQQEDSAVYLCASSLLQGLAAPDTQYFGPGTRLTVL.

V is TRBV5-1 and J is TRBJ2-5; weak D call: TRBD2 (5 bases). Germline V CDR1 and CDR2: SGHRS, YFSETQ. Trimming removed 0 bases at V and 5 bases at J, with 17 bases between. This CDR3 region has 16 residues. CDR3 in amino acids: CASSLGAGSRWETQYF. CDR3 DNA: TGCGCCAGCAGCTTGGGGGCGGGCAGTCGGTGGGAGACCCAGTACTTC.

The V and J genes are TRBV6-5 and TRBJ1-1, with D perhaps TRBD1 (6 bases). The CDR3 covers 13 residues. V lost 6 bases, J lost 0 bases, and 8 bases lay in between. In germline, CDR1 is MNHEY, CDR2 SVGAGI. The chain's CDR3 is CASRDSMNTEAFF. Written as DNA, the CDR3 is TGTGCCAGCAGGGACAGCATGAACACTGAAGCTTTCTTT.

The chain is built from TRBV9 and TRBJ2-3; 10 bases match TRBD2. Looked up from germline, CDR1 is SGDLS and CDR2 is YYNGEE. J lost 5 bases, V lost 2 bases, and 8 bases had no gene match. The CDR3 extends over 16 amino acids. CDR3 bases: TGTGCCAGCAGCGTTTTAAGCGGGGGGGCAGGAGATACGCAGTATTTT. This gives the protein CASSVLSGGAGDTQYF.

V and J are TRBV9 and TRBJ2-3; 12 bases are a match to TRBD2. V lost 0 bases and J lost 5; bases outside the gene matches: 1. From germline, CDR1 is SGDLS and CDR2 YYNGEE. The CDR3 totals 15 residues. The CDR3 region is CASSVGLAGEDTQYF. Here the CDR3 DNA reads TGTGCCAGCAGCGTAGGACTAGCGGGGGAAGATACGCAGTATTTT.

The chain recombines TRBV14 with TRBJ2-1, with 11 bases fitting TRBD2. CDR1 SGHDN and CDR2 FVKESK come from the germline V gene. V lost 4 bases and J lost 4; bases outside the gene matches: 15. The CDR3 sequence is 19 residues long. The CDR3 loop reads CASSLRRILAGASYNEQFF. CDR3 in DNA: TGTGCCAGCAGCCTCCGCCGTATACTAGCGGGAGCTTCATACAATGAGCAGTTCTTC.

CDR3 residues: CATKGQGGSNQPQHF. The CDR3, as DNA: TGTGCCACCAAAGGTCAGGGGGGAAGCAATCAGCCCCAGCATTTT. V and J are TRBV19 and TRBJ1-5, with TRBD1 identical over 7 bases. CDR3 length equals 15 residues. The ends lost 10 bases at V and 1 base at J; junction bases unmatched: 10. CDR1 is LNHDA and CDR2 is SQIVND in the germline V gene (reference sequence).

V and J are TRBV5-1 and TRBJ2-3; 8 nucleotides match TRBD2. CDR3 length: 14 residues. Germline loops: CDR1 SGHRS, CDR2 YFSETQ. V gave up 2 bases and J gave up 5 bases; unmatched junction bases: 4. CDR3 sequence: CASSLGREVDTQYF. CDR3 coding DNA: TGCGCCAGCAGCTTAGGGCGGGAGGTAGATACGCAGTATTTT.

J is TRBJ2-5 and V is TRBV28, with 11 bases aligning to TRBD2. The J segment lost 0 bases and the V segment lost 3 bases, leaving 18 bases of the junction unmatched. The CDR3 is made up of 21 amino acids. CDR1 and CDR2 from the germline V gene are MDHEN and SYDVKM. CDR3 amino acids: CASSFLGTSGPDNLYQETQYF. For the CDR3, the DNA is TGTGCCAGCAGTTTTCTAGGGACTAGCGGCCCGGACAACTTGTACCAAGAGACCCAGTACTTC.

CDR3 sequence reads: CAWTGGLYEQYF. CDR3 DNA sequence: TGTGCCTGGACAGGGGGTCTCTACGAGCAGTACTTC. The chain links TRBV30 to TRBJ2-7, with 7 bases lining up with TRBD1. The CDR3 is 12 amino acids. Per germline, CDR1 GTSNPN and CDR2 SVGIG (reference sequence). V shed 4 bases, J shed 3 bases, and the junction held 3 bases outside the gene matches.

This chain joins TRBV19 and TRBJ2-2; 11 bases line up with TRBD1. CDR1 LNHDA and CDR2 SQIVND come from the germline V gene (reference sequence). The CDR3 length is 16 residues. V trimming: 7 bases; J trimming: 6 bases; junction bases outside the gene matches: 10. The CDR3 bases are TGTGCCAGTACACCCAGGGGACAGGGGGTCGCCGGGGAGCTGTTTTTT. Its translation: CASTPRGQGVAGELFF.

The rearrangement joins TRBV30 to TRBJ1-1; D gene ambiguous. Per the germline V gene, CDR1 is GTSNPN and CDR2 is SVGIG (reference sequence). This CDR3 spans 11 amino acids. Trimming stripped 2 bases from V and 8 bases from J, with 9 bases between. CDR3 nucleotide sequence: TGTGCCTGGAGTCCATCGGGGGAAGCTTTCTTT. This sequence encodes CAWSPSGEAFF.

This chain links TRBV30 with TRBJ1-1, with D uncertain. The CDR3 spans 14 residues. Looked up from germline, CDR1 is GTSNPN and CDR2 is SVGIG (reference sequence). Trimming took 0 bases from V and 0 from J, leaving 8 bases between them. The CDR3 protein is CAWSVWALNTEAFF. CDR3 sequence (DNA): TGTGCCTGGAGTGTTTGGGCTTTGAACACTGAAGCTTTCTTT.

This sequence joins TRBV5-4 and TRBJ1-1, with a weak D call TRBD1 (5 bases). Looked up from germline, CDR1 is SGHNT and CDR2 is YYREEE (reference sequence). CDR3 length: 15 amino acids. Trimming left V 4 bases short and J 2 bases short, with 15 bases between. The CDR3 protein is CASSQSRVLNTEAFF. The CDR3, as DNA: TGTGCCAGCAGCCAGAGCAGGGTTCTTAACACTGAAGCTTTCTTT.

CDR3 amino acids: CASTGDRGDNEQFF. In DNA, the CDR3 is TGCGCCAGCACAGGTGATAGGGGTGACAATGAGCAGTTCTTC. The chain uses TRBV10-1 and TRBJ2-1; D perhaps matches TRBD1 (5 bases). Germline values: CDR1 WNHNN, CDR2 SYGVQD (reference sequence). CDR3 length equals 14 residues. V lost 7 bases and J lost 5, with 15 bases in between.

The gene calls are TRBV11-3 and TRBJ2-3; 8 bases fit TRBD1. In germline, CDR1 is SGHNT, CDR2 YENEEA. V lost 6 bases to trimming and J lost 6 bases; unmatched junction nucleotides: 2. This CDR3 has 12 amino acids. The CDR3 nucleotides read TGTGCCAGCAGAACAGGGGGGGATACGCAGTATTTT. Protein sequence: CASRTGGDTQYF.

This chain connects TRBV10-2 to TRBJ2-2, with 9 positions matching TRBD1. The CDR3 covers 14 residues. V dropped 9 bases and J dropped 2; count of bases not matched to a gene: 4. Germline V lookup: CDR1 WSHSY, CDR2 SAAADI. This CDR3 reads CASAQGANTGELFF. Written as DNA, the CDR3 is TGCGCCAGTGCACAGGGGGCCAACACCGGGGAGCTGTTTTTT.

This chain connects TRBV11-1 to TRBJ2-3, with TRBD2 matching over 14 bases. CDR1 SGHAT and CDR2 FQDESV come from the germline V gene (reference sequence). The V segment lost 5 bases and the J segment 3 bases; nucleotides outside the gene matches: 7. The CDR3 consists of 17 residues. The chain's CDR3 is CASSRATSGRGTDTQYF. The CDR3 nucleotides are TGTGCCAGCAGCAGAGCGACTAGCGGGAGGGGTACAGATACGCAGTATTTT.

CDR3 DNA: TGTGCCACCAGCAGAGAGGGAGTAAGTCCGGGACAGAACTATGGCTACACCTTC. Translation: CATSREGVSPGQNYGYTF. The V gene is TRBV15, the J gene TRBJ1-2; 7 positions agree with TRBD1. Germline V gene data show CDR1 as LNHNV and CDR2 as YYDKDF (reference sequence). Trimming cost V 0 bases and J 2 bases; bases outside gene matches: 12. This CDR3 comprises 18 residues.

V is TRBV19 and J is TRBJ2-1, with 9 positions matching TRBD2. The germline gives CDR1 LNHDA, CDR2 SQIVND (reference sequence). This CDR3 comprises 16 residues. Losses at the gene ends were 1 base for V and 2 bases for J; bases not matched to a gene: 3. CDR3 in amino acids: CASSIGSSGAYNEQFF. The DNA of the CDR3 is TGTGCCAGTAGTATAGGATCTAGCGGGGCCTACAATGAGCAGTTCTTC.

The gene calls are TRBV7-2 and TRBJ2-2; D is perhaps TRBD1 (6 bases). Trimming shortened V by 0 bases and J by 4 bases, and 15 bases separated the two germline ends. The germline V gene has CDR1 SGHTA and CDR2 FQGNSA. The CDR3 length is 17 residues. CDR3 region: CASSLASWGPGTGELFF. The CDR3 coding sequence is TGTGCCAGCAGCTTAGCATCCTGGGGGCCCGGCACCGGGGAGCTGTTTTTT.

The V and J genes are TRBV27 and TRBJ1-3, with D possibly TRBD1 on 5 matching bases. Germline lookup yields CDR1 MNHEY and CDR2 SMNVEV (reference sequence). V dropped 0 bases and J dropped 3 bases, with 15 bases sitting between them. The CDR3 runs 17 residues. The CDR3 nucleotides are TGTGCCAGCAGTTTATCGGGGCAGGGAGGTCATGGAAACACCATATATTTT. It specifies CASSLSGQGGHGNTIYF.

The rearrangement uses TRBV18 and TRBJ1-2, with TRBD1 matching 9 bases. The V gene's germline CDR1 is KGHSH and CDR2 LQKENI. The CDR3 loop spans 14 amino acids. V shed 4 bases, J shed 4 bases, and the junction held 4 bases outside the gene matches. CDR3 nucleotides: TGTGCCAGCTCACGACAGGGGGAGGCCTATGGCTACACCTTC. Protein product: CASSRQGEAYGYTF.